These 30 T cell receptor beta chains were all obtained from the same sample, sequenced in a study of T-cell memory formation after mild COVID-19. TCRdb redid the calling of the 5' RACE reads with MiXCR, one entry per CDR3 protein. The sample lists about 360,000 distinct CDR3 sequences; approximately 15% were seen once. Sequencing was performed on PBMCs or a T cell subset sorted from them (not recorded which). These receptor sequences come from a young man who had mild COVID-19 (a few samples of this study predate the infection). Cell type and time point are not known.

There are a few counts of this clonotype. J is TRBJ1-1 and V is TRBV27; 7 nucleotides line up with TRBD1. This CDR3 has 13 amino acids. CDR1 is MNHEY, CDR2 SMNVEV, per germline (reference sequence). V dropped 4 bases and J dropped 3; count of bases not matched to a gene: 2. This CDR3 is CASSWQGDTEAFF. In nucleotides, the CDR3 is TGTGCCAGCAGTTGGCAGGGGGACACTGAAGCTTTCTTT.

This clonotype was picked up a small number of times. The genes are TRBV12-3 or TRBV12-4 and TRBJ2-4; D may be TRBD2 (7 bases). CDR3 length: 12 amino acids. V lost 6 bases and J 7 bases, leaving 10 bases between the germline ends. This CDR3 is CASRGGLNIQYF. Here the CDR3 DNA reads TGTGCCAGCAGGGGGGGGCTGAACATTCAGTACTTC.

This clonotype occurred a few times. The rearrangement links TRBV18 to TRBJ1-1; weak D call: TRBD1 (6 bases). This CDR3 is 15 amino acids long. Per germline, CDR1 KGHSH and CDR2 LQKENI. The V and J ends lost 3 bases and 2 bases respectively, with 13 bases between them. As DNA, the CDR3 is TGTGCCAGCTCACCTACAGCGGGGGCCAACACTGAAGCTTTCTTT. Translated: CASSPTAGANTEAFF. Full variable domain (remainder filled in from reference TRBV18 and TRBJ1-1): NAGVMQNPRHLVRRRGQEARLRCSPMKGHSHVYWYRQLPEEGLKFMVYLQKENIIDESGMPKERFSAEFPKEGPSILRIQQVVRGDSAAYFCASSPTAGANTEAFFGQGTRLTVV.

This clonotype was detected only a few times. This chain uses TRBV19 with TRBJ2-3; D not resolved. Germline V gene data show CDR1 as LNHDA and CDR2 as SQIVND (reference sequence). Trimming shortened V by 3 bases and J by 6 bases, and 10 bases separated the two germline ends. CDR3 length: 13 amino acids. The CDR3 is CASSMGSRDTQYF. CDR3 in DNA: TGTGCCAGTAGTATGGGAAGCAGGGATACGCAGTATTTT. Using reference TRBV19 and TRBJ2-3 for the parts outside the CDR3, the full variable domain is DGGITQSPKYLFRKEGQNVTLSCEQNLNHDAMYWYRQDPGQGLRLIYYSQIVNDFQKGDIAEGYSVSREKKESFPLTVTSAQKNPTAFYLCASSMGSRDTQYFGPGTRLTVL.

The chain combines TRBV3-1 with TRBJ2-1; D remains ambiguous. Germline loops: CDR1 LGHDT, CDR2 YNNKEL (reference sequence). V lost 4 bases to trimming and J lost 5 bases, with 6 bases between them. CDR3 length: 12 amino acids. CDR3 region: CASSPQDNEQFF. CDR3 DNA: TGTGCCAGCAGCCCTCAGGACAATGAGCAGTTCTTC.

This clonotype was picked up a small number of times. V usage is TRBV29-1 and J usage is TRBJ2-2; 8 bases match TRBD1. J lost 5 bases, V lost 2 bases, and 10 bases had no gene match. This CDR3 region has 16 residues. CDR1 and CDR2 from the germline V gene are SQVTM and ANQGSEA. The CDR3, as DNA: TGCAGCGTTGAATCCGCCGGGACAGGCGATACCGGGGAGCTGTTTTTT. Translating it yields CSVESAGTGDTGELFF.

The genes are TRBV12-3 or TRBV12-4 and TRBJ2-2, with D perhaps TRBD1 (7 bases). Trimming shortened V by 3 bases and J by 4 bases, and 15 bases separated the two germline ends. This CDR3 comprises 16 residues. The CDR3 is CASSFWRGRVTGELFF. CDR3 sequence (DNA): TGTGCCAGCAGTTTCTGGAGGGGGCGCGTCACCGGGGAGCTGTTTTTT.

The rearrangement links TRBV7-8 to TRBJ2-1; the match to TRBD2 covers 16 bases. V lost 5 bases and J lost 6; bases outside the gene matches: 4. Germline assignment: CDR1 SGHVS and CDR2 FQNEAQ. The CDR3 sequence is 16 residues long. The CDR3 DNA follows: TGTGCCAGCAGCGGAGGGACTAGCGGGGGGGCCAATGAGCAGTTCTTC. It specifies CASSGGTSGGANEQFF.

This clonotype was seen only a few times. This chain uses TRBV29-1 with TRBJ2-7; TRBD1 aligns across 9 bases. The length of the CDR3 is 14 residues. Germline CDR1 reads SQVTM; CDR2 reads ANQGSEA. J lost 3 bases, V lost 6 bases, and 9 bases had no gene match. The CDR3 loop is CSVETPGQGYEQYF. CDR3 nucleotide sequence: TGCAGCGTGGAAACTCCGGGACAGGGCTACGAGCAGTACTTC.

The gene calls are TRBV5-1 and TRBJ1-3; no clear D. Deletions cut 4 bases from V and 7 bases from J, with 21 bases between. Germline V gene sequence: CDR1 SGHRS, CDR2 YFSETQ. The CDR3 totals 16 residues. CDR3 sequence reads: CASSPSLPGMGNTIYF. CDR3 nucleotide sequence: TGCGCCAGCAGCCCGTCCCTCCCGGGGATGGGTAACACCATATATTTT.

A few counts support this clonotype. This sequence joins TRBV9 and TRBJ1-5; D remains unclear. Germline loops: CDR1 SGDLS, CDR2 YYNGEE. The CDR3 extends over 14 amino acids. V was clipped by 2 bases and J by 0 bases, with 6 bases between them. The CDR3 loop is CASSVGNSNQPQHF. The CDR3 DNA follows: TGTGCCAGCAGCGTGGGGAATAGCAATCAGCCCCAGCATTTT. Drawing the rest from reference TRBV9 and TRBJ1-5, the complete variable domain is DSGVTQTPKHLITATGQRVTLRCSPRSGDLSVYWYQQSLDQGLQFLIQYYNGEERAKGNILERFSAQQFPDLHSELNLSSLELGDSALYFCASSVGNSNQPQHFGDGTRLSIL.

The chain links TRBV12-3 or TRBV12-4 to TRBJ1-1, with a tentative D call TRBD1 (5 bases). This CDR3 comprises 13 residues. Trimming removed 8 bases at V and 4 bases at J, with 14 bases between. DNA of the CDR3: TGTGCCAGCGGCCAGGGAAGGATCACTGAAGCTTTCTTT. Translating it yields CASGQGRITEAFF.

This clonotype has just a few counts. The rearrangement joins TRBV6-9 to TRBJ1-4; the D is unclear. Trimming stripped 8 bases from V and 5 bases from J, with 9 bases between. Germline lookup yields CDR1 MNHGY and CDR2 SVAAGI. The CDR3 runs to 12 residues. Here the CDR3 DNA reads TGTGCCAGCGCAGGCCTCAATGAAAAACTGTTTTTT. Translating gives CASAGLNEKLFF.

The chain joins TRBV3-1 to TRBJ2-1; D may be TRBD1 or TRBD2 (5 bases each). The germline V gene has CDR1 LGHDT and CDR2 YNNKEL (reference sequence). Between the trimmed V and J ends, which lost 2 bases and 7 bases, there was a span of 15 bases. The CDR3 is 15 amino acids. CDR3 protein: CASSQIAGAQNEQFF. CDR3 in DNA: TGTGCCAGCAGCCAAATCGCCGGGGCGCAGAATGAGCAGTTCTTC.

The table lists this clonotype with a few counts. CDR3 region: CASSVIEGARTEAFF. Here the CDR3 DNA reads TGTGCCAGCAGTGTAATAGAGGGGGCGCGAACTGAAGCTTTCTTT. The chain carries TRBV2 and TRBJ1-1; 7 bases fit TRBD1. Losses at the gene ends were 4 bases for V and 5 bases for J; bases not matched to a gene: 10. The CDR3 has 15 residues. Germline CDR1 and CDR2: SNHLY and FYNNEI.

CDR3 sequence (DNA): TGCGCCAGCAGCCAACTCGACGCGGGGCCCCGGGGTGAAAAACTGTTTTTT. Translation gives CASSQLDAGPRGEKLFF. The chain joins TRBV4-3 to TRBJ1-4; possible D gene TRBD1, 5 bases. The CDR3 runs 17 residues. CDR1 is LGHNA, CDR2 YSLEER, per germline. Trimming left V 2 bases short and J 7 bases short, with 20 bases between.

In this sample, this clonotype turned up a few times. V gene TRBV15 combines with J gene TRBJ2-2; 7 bases match TRBD2. The germline V gene has CDR1 LNHNV and CDR2 YYDKDF (reference sequence). V lost 5 bases, J lost 4 bases, and 7 bases stayed unmatched. The CDR3 is 15 amino acids. The CDR3 region has the DNA TGTGCCACCAGCCGCGACCGCGGGGGCACCGGGGAGCTGTTTTTT. Residues: CATSRDRGGTGELFF.

A few counts support this clonotype. The genes are TRBV4-2 and TRBJ2-2; 12 nucleotides agree with TRBD1. With V trimmed by 1 base and J by 10 bases, 4 bases remained unmatched. Germline V CDR1 and CDR2: LGHNA, YNFKEQ. The CDR3 contains 15 residues. CDR3 residues: CASSQGDRGREELFF. As DNA, the CDR3 is TGTGCCAGCAGCCAAGGGGACAGGGGGCGCGAGGAGCTGTTTTTT.

There are a few counts of this clonotype. V and J are TRBV7-2 and TRBJ2-5, with D possibly being TRBD1 or TRBD2 (6 bases each). CDR1 is SGHTA and CDR2 is FQGNSA in the germline V gene. This CDR3 contains 16 residues. Deletions cut 5 bases from V and 5 bases from J, with 21 bases between. CDR3 coding DNA: TGTGCCAGCAGCCCGTCAATTTCGGGGGCGGGGGAGACCCAGTACTTC. It specifies CASSPSISGAGETQYF.

The V and J genes are TRBV5-1 and TRBJ2-3, with TRBD2 identical over 8 bases. Germline-derived CDR1 and CDR2 are SGHRS and YFSETQ. The CDR3 loop spans 15 amino acids. J was trimmed by 4 bases and V by 1 base; bases with no gene match: 5. The CDR3 here is CASSLLDGGADTQYF. In nucleotides, the CDR3 is TGCGCCAGCAGCTTGCTGGACGGGGGGGCAGATACGCAGTATTTT.

This clonotype was observed at least ten times. The V call is TRBV27, the J call TRBJ1-1; D gene uncertain. Germline lookup yields CDR1 MNHEY and CDR2 SMNVEV (reference sequence). This CDR3 contains 15 residues. V was clipped by 0 bases and J by 0 bases, with 8 bases between them. The CDR3 loop reads CASSLSKALNTEAFF. The CDR3 nucleotides are TGTGCCAGCAGTTTATCGAAGGCATTGAACACTGAAGCTTTCTTT.

The rearrangement links TRBV11-3 to TRBJ2-1; 7 nucleotides align to TRBD2. In germline, CDR1 is SGHNT, CDR2 YENEEA. The trim removed 4 bases at V and 0 bases at J, leaving 6 bases unmatched. The CDR3 loop spans 16 amino acids. In DNA form, the CDR3 reads TGTGCCAGCAGCTCCTCTAGCGGATTCTCCTACAATGAGCAGTTCTTC. Translated, it gives CASSSSSGFSYNEQFF. The whole variable domain, filled in from reference TRBV11-3 and TRBJ2-1, reads EAGVVQSPRYKIIEKKQPVAFWCNPISGHNTLYWYLQNLGQGPELLIRYENEEAVDDSQLPKDRFSAERLKGVDSTLKIQPAELGDSAVYLCASSSSSGFSYNEQFFGPGTRLTVL.

The CDR3 reads CATSRDPTTGVVGETQYF. The CDR3 coding sequence is TGTGCCACCAGCAGAGACCCTACGACAGGGGTCGTCGGGGAGACCCAGTACTTC. This chain links TRBV15 with TRBJ2-5; 8 bases fit TRBD1. V was pared by 0 bases and J by 5 bases, with 14 bases of the junction left unmatched. CDR1 is LNHNV and CDR2 is YYDKDF in the germline V gene (reference sequence). The CDR3 is 18 residues long.

This clonotype was counted between two and nine times. The chain has TRBV6-6 and TRBJ2-7, with D maybe TRBD2 (5 bases). The CDR3 length is 13 residues. Looked up from germline, CDR1 is MNHNY and CDR2 is SVGAGI (reference sequence). Trimming took 8 bases from V and 7 from J, leaving 18 bases between them. CDR3 DNA: TGTGCCAGCTCGTGGGCTTCCTCGGGGGAGCAGTACGTC. This codes for CASSWASSGEQYV.

The chain joins TRBV7-9 to TRBJ1-1, with a weak D call TRBD1 (6 bases). Per germline, CDR1 SEHNR and CDR2 FQNEAQ (reference sequence). The CDR3 sequence is 14 residues long. V gave up 5 bases and J gave up 6 bases, with 16 bases separating them. CDR3 in DNA: TGTGCCAGCAGCATACAGGGTAATGGTGCTGAAGCTTTCTTT. This gives the protein CASSIQGNGAEAFF.

V is TRBV10-3 and J is TRBJ2-5; D possibly corresponds to TRBD2 (6 bases). The CDR3 sequence is 13 residues long. Looked up from germline, CDR1 is ENHRY and CDR2 is SYGVKD. Trimming pared 10 bases from V and 3 bases from J, leaving 15 bases between. This CDR3 is CATADWTKETQYF. The CDR3 DNA reads TGTGCCACGGCAGACTGGACTAAAGAGACCCAGTACTTC.

This clonotype was seen many times. The CDR3 DNA sequence: TGCGCCAGCAGCCACCCCCTACTAGGGGAGACCCAGTACTTC. As protein: CASSHPLLGETQYF. The genes are TRBV5-1 and TRBJ2-5; D perhaps matches TRBD2 (5 bases). The CDR3 runs 14 residues. Germline CDR1 is SGHRS and CDR2 is YFSETQ. Trimming stripped 4 bases from V and 5 bases from J, with 15 bases between.

The rearrangement joins TRBV20-1 to TRBJ2-7; TRBD2 agrees at 8 bases. Germline V gives CDR1 DFQATT, CDR2 SNEGSKA (reference sequence). This CDR3 comprises 11 residues. Unmatched junction bases numbered 4, after V lost 3 bases and J lost 9 bases. CDR3 sequence: CSAREAGAQYV. The DNA for the CDR3 is TGCAGTGCTAGGGAAGCGGGGGCGCAGTACGTC.

This clonotype was observed a few times. The chain carries TRBV24-1 and TRBJ1-2; no firm D call. Per the germline V gene, CDR1 is KGHDR and CDR2 is SFDVKD. The CDR3 extends over 11 amino acids. V was cut by 5 bases and J by 8 bases, with 8 bases left in between. The CDR3 DNA sequence: TGTGCCACCAGTGCGGGAGGAGGCTACACCTTC. Its protein product is CATSAGGGYTF.

The chain couples TRBV12-3 or TRBV12-4 to TRBJ1-5; perhaps TRBD1 as D (6 bases). V was trimmed by 3 bases and J by 4 bases, leaving 10 bases between them. The CDR3 spans 14 residues. CDR3 DNA sequence: TGTGCCAGCAGTTTTGGACAGCTAAATCAGCCCCAGCATTTT. Protein sequence: CASSFGQLNQPQHF.